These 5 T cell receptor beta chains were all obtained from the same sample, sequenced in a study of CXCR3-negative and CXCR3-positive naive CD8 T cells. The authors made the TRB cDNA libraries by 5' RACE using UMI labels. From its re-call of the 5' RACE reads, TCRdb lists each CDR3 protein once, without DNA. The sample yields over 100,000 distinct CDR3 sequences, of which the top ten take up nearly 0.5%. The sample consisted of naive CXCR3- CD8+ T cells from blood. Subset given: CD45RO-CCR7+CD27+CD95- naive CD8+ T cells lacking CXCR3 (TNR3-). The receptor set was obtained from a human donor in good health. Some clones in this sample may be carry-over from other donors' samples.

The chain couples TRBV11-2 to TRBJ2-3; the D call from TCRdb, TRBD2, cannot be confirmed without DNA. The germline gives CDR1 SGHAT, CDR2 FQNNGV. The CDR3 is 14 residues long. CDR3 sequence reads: CASSLMGGTDTQYF.

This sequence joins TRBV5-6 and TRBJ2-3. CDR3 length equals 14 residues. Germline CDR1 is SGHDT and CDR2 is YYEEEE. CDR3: CASSLVSSTDTQYF.

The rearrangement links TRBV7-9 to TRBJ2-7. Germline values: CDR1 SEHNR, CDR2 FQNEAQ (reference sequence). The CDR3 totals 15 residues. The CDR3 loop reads CASSPPRISSYEQYF.

CDR3 loop: CASSIFSLGLTEAFF. The rearrangement joins TRBV27 to TRBJ1-1. The CDR3 is made up of 15 amino acids. Germline V gene lookup returns CDR1 MNHEY and CDR2 SMNVEV (reference sequence).

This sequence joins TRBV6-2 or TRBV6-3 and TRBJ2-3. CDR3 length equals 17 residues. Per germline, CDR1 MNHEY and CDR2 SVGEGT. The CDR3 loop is CASSYSFTHGGTDTQYF.